This TCR beta chain derives from a study of metastatic and nonmetastatic thyroid tumors. With 6 bases removed from V and 6 bases from J, the gap between germline ends came to 24 bases. Germline V lookup: CDR1 MDHEN, CDR2 SYDVKM. The CDR3 has 17 residues. TCRdb reprocessed the PCR reads using MiXCR. Found here are 75,000 to 95,000 clones, about 12% of them singletons; the top ten hold around 11%. Nobody among the patients had been given any treatment before thyroid surgery. This clone was seen ten or more times. The receptor was derived from a female donor with papillary thyroid cancer or a benign thyroid nodule (not recorded which). Some clones in this sample may be carry-over from other donors' samples. Sequencing was carried out using blood. The gene calls are TRBV28 and TRBJ1-5; D call uncertain. The CDR3 bases are TGTGCCAGCAGCTCCTTTCTTGGGAGGGTGGTGGTTCAGCCCCAGCATTTT. The encoded protein is CASSSFLGRVVVQPQHF.